These 27 T cell receptor beta chains were all obtained from the same sample, sequenced in a study of shared clonotypes between healthy human individuals. The table came from immunoSEQ multiplex PCR; TCRdb's copy has only in-frame clones and leaves some out. The sample consists of about 2 million clones, over 85% of them appearing once. The sample consisted of naive CD4+ T cells sorted from blood. Subset denoted: CD45RA+ positively selected. These receptors were taken from a man aged 18 to 29 in good health.

V usage is TRBV7-2 and J usage is TRBJ2-7, with 8 bases aligning to TRBD1. With V trimmed by 4 bases and J by 0 bases, 8 bases remained unmatched. The CDR3 length is 16 residues. Germline values: CDR1 SGHTA, CDR2 FQGNSA. Here the CDR3 DNA reads TGTGCCAGCAGCTCAGGGTGGACAGGGAGCTCCTACGAGCAGTACTTC. Its protein product is CASSSGWTGSSYEQYF.

This sequence joins TRBV5-6 and TRBJ2-7, with D uncertain. This CDR3 is 15 amino acids long. From germline, CDR1 is SGHDT and CDR2 YYEEEE. The ends were cut back, 0 bases at V and 0 bases at J, with 10 bases in the middle. The CDR3 coding sequence is TGTGCCAGCAGCTTGGTAGGTCGAAGCTCCTACGAGCAGTACTTC. It specifies CASSLVGRSSYEQYF.

Note on this clone: A much larger clone lies one base from this, so it may be a read error. Other DNA sequences within the sample encode an identical CDR3. The rearrangement uses TRBV25-1 and TRBJ1-2, with D uncertain. This CDR3 comprises 13 residues. The germline V gene has CDR1 MGHDK and CDR2 SYGVNS. The CDR3 nucleotides read TGTGCTAGCAGTGAATACGAAGGGTACGGCTACACCTTC. Residues: CASSEYEGYGYTF.

This sequence joins TRBV5-1 and TRBJ1-2; D may be TRBD1 (6 bases). Germline values: CDR1 SGHRS, CDR2 YFSETQ. V lost 8 bases and J lost 0, with 20 bases in between. The CDR3 consists of 16 residues. In DNA, the CDR3 is TGCGCCAGTAGTCAACAGGGATTCGGTGCTAACTATGGCTACACCTTC. This codes for CASSQQGFGANYGYTF.

The rearrangement joins TRBV4-3 to TRBJ2-5, with D uncertain. The CDR3 covers 14 residues. Per germline, CDR1 LGHNA and CDR2 YSLEER. Trimming stripped 1 base from V and 7 bases from J, with 13 bases between. The CDR3 sequence: CASSQGLTERTQYF. CDR3 nucleotide sequence: TGCGCCAGCAGCCAAGGTTTAACAGAAAGGACCCAGTACTTC.

J is TRBJ2-7 and V is TRBV7-2; possibly TRBD2 for D (6 bases). Germline V gene lookup returns CDR1 SGHTA and CDR2 FQGNSA. The V and J ends lost 1 base and 5 bases respectively, with 12 bases between them. There are 14 residues in the CDR3. The CDR3 DNA is TGTGCCAGCAGCTTAGGAACGGGGGAACACGAGCAGTACTTC. Translated: CASSLGTGEHEQYF.

V usage is TRBV9 and J usage is TRBJ2-1; 8 nucleotides match TRBD2. V gave up 3 bases and J gave up 7 bases; unmatched junction bases: 12. This CDR3 has 16 amino acids. Germline lookup yields CDR1 SGDLS and CDR2 YYNGEE. The CDR3 sequence: CASSARLASKANEQFF. The CDR3 DNA reads TGTGCCAGCAGCGCAAGACTAGCGAGTAAGGCTAATGAGCAGTTCTTC.

This chain joins TRBV5-4 and TRBJ1-4, with D unresolved. The CDR3 runs to 14 residues. The ends were cut back, 1 base at V and 8 bases at J, with 12 bases in the middle. Germline V gene lookup returns CDR1 SGHNT and CDR2 YYREEE (reference sequence). The CDR3 coding sequence is TGTGCCAGCAGCTTGATGGGGATAGGAGAAAAACTGTTTTTT. Translation gives CASSLMGIGEKLFF.

The genes are TRBV6-5 and TRBJ1-2; the D is unclear. V was cut by 6 bases and J by 4 bases, with 12 bases left in between. The CDR3 consists of 13 residues. Germline values: CDR1 MNHEY, CDR2 SVGAGI. The CDR3 spells CASSPGFAYGYTF. The CDR3 nucleotides are TGTGCCAGCAGCCCCGGGTTCGCCTATGGCTACACCTTC.

The chain links TRBV6-6 to TRBJ2-7; 11 bases match TRBD2. Germline V gene sequence: CDR1 MNHNY, CDR2 SVGAGI (reference sequence). The CDR3 contains 16 residues. The J segment lost 2 bases and the V segment lost 6 bases, leaving 9 bases of the junction unmatched. CDR3 sequence (DNA): TGTGCCAGCAGCATCACCCGACTAGCGGGAACCTACGAGCAGTACTTC. It codes for CASSITRLAGTYEQYF.

This sequence joins TRBV4-3 and TRBJ2-5; D tentatively fits TRBD1 or TRBD2 (6 bases each). Trimming removed 4 bases at V and 5 bases at J, with 20 bases between. Germline assignment: CDR1 LGHNA and CDR2 YSLEER. The CDR3 has 16 residues. The CDR3 loop reads CASSRSEWGAGETQYF. The CDR3 DNA reads as TGCGCCAGCAGCCGATCTGAGTGGGGGGCCGGGGAGACCCAGTACTTC.

The chain joins TRBV29-1 to TRBJ2-2, with D possibly matching TRBD2 (6 bases). The germline V gene encodes CDR1 SQVTM and CDR2 ANQGSEA. The CDR3 runs 14 residues. Trimming pared 6 bases from V and 2 bases from J, leaving 13 bases between. The CDR3 DNA reads TGCAGCGTCCTGGGGCGGGACAACACCGGGGAGCTGTTTTTT. It specifies CSVLGRDNTGELFF.

The chain uses TRBV4-3 and TRBJ2-5; tentative D call: TRBD1 (5 bases). The V end lost 2 bases, the J end lost 7 bases, and 5 bases lay between the germline ends. CDR1 is LGHNA and CDR2 is YSLEER in the germline V gene. This CDR3 has 11 amino acids. The CDR3 protein is CASSQQGTQYF. The CDR3 coding sequence is TGCGCCAGCAGCCAACAGGGGACCCAGTACTTC.

V is TRBV18 and J is TRBJ2-1; D may correspond to TRBD1 or TRBD2 (5 bases each). CDR3 length equals 18 residues. Germline V gives CDR1 KGHSH, CDR2 LQKENI. V was trimmed by 8 bases and J by 2 bases, leaving 25 bases between them. The CDR3 coding sequence is TGTGCCAGCGATCACCAGAAGCGACAGACTAAAACCTACAATGAGCAGTTCTTC. This gives the protein CASDHQKRQTKTYNEQFF.

As regards this clone: Given a much more abundant clone one base away, this may be a read error. The genes are TRBV18 and TRBJ1-1; D is ambiguous. CDR3 size: 14 residues. Looked up from germline, CDR1 is KGHSH and CDR2 is LQKENI. The DNA for the CDR3 is TGTGCCAGCTCACCACTAGAAGCGGGCACTGAAGCTTCCTTT. Protein: CASSPLEAGTEASF.

The chain employs TRBV5-6 and TRBJ2-7; D not resolved. Germline-derived CDR1 and CDR2 are SGHDT and YYEEEE. Trimming took 2 bases from V and 3 from J, leaving 15 bases between them. The CDR3 is made up of 15 amino acids. The CDR3 is CASSLFRQSIYEQYF. The CDR3 DNA reads TGTGCCAGCAGCTTATTCCGGCAGTCAATCTACGAGCAGTACTTC.

The J gene is TRBJ2-4, the V gene TRBV4-1; the D call may be TRBD1 or TRBD2 (6 bases each). The CDR3 is made up of 16 amino acids. Trimming pared 1 base from V and 3 bases from J, leaving 13 bases between. Germline CDR1 and CDR2: MGHRA and YSYEKL. CDR3: CASSQGPEGGKNIQYF. DNA of the CDR3: TGCGCCAGCAGCCAAGGTCCGGAGGGGGGCAAAAACATTCAGTACTTC.

This clone was seen once. The rearrangement links TRBV12-5 to TRBJ2-7, with 7 bases aligning to TRBD1. Germline CDR1 LGHNT, CDR2 FRNRAP. This CDR3 is built from 13 residues. Losses at the gene ends were 6 bases for V and 3 bases for J; bases not matched to a gene: 5. CDR3 protein: CASGRDSIYEQYF. CDR3 coding DNA: TGTGCTAGTGGACGGGACAGCATCTACGAGCAGTACTTC.

The V and J genes are TRBV6-4 and TRBJ1-2, with D perhaps TRBD1 (5 bases). Trimming left V 3 bases short and J 3 bases short, with 11 bases between. The CDR3 spans 14 residues. Looked up from germline, CDR1 is MRHNA and CDR2 is SNTAGT. The CDR3 nucleotides are TGTGCCAGCAGTGAGGAGGGGACGTACTATGGCTACACCTTC. Its translation is CASSEEGTYYGYTF.

This chain joins TRBV29-1 and TRBJ2-1; D unresolved. Germline V gene lookup returns CDR1 SQVTM and CDR2 ANQGSEA. This CDR3 region has 12 residues. V gave up 1 base and J gave up 7 bases, with 8 bases separating them. The CDR3 DNA sequence: TGCAGCGTTGAAGCGGTGGCAAATGAGCAGTTCTTC. It is translated as CSVEAVANEQFF.

The V and J genes are TRBV7-2 and TRBJ2-3; 7 nucleotides agree with TRBD2. CDR1 SGHTA and CDR2 FQGNSA come from the germline V gene. This CDR3 spans 15 amino acids. V gave up 5 bases and J gave up 2 bases; unmatched junction bases: 7. DNA of the CDR3: TGTGCCAGCAGCCTCGGGACTACCAACACAGATACGCAGTATTTT. This codes for CASSLGTTNTDTQYF.

The rearrangement links TRBV10-2 to TRBJ2-3, with no clear D. This CDR3 has 15 residues. Germline CDR1 reads WSHSY; CDR2 reads SAAADI. V was shortened by 10 bases and J by 0 bases, with 17 bases between the two germline ends. The CDR3 is CAIIRTDPSTDTQYF. CDR3 DNA: TGCGCCATAATACGGACCGACCCTAGCACAGATACGCAGTATTTT.

The chain couples TRBV6-5 to TRBJ2-5; TRBD1 or TRBD2 may be the D gene (5 bases each). The CDR3 is made up of 13 amino acids. V shed 7 bases and J shed 1 base, with 10 bases lying between them. Germline V gene data show CDR1 as MNHEY and CDR2 as SVGAGI. This CDR3 is CASNRDGQETQYF. CDR3 nucleotide sequence: TGTGCCAGCAATCGGGACGGCCAAGAGACCCAGTACTTC.

The chain has TRBV5-8 and TRBJ2-3; no reliable D call. The ends were cut back, 1 base at V and 10 bases at J, with 13 bases in the middle. The CDR3 totals 13 residues. In germline, CDR1 is SGHTS, CDR2 YDEGEE. CDR3 DNA: TGTGCCAGCAGCTTGTTGTTGGGGAACGCGCAGTATTTT. Amino acids: CASSLLLGNAQYF. Filled out from reference TRBV5-8 and TRBJ2-3, the complete variable domain reads EAGVTQSPTHLIKTRGQQATLRCSPISGHTSVYWYQQALGLGLQFLLWYDEGEERNRGNFPPRFSGRQFPNYSSELNVNALELEDSALYLCASSLLLGNAQYFGPGTRLTVL.

For this clone: The identical CDR3 is also encoded by other nucleotide sequences in the sample. The chain recombines TRBV5-1 with TRBJ1-3; D is perhaps TRBD1 (5 bases). The germline V gene has CDR1 SGHRS and CDR2 YFSETQ. Trimming left V 0 bases short and J 4 bases short, with 11 bases between. The CDR3 is made up of 15 amino acids. The CDR3 spells CASSLDTGLGNTIYF. DNA for the CDR3: TGCGCCAGCAGCTTGGATACGGGACTCGGAAACACCATATATTTT.

V and J are TRBV25-1 and TRBJ2-3; D tentatively reads TRBD1 or TRBD2 (5 bases each). CDR3 size: 15 residues. Germline V gene data show CDR1 as MGHDK and CDR2 as SYGVNS. The ends were cut back, 4 bases at V and 4 bases at J, with 15 bases in the middle. The CDR3 DNA follows: TGTGCCAGCAGTGCTCCGGGACCGGGTGCAGATACGCAGTATTTT. This encodes CASSAPGPGADTQYF. Using reference TRBV25-1 and TRBJ2-3 for the parts outside the CDR3, the full variable domain is EADIYQTPRYLVIGTGKKITLECSQTMGHDKMYWYQQDPGMELHLIHYSYGVNSTEKGDLSSESTVSRIRTEHFPLTLESARPSHTSQYLCASSAPGPGADTQYFGPGTRLTVL.

The chain recombines TRBV28 with TRBJ1-3, with TRBD1 identical over 7 bases. Germline CDR1 reads MDHEN; CDR2 reads SYDVKM. The CDR3 runs to 17 residues. With 4 bases clipped from V and 0 bases from J, the junction kept 9 bases outside the gene matches. Here the CDR3 reads CASSSQGDGSSGNTIYF. CDR3 sequence (DNA): TGTGCCAGCAGTTCCCAGGGGGACGGGAGCTCTGGAAACACCATATATTTT.